The 2 T cell receptor beta chains below were found in one sample sequenced in a study of T-cell memory formation after mild COVID-19. A single record per CDR3 protein comes from TCRdb applying MiXCR to the 5' RACE reads. This table holds roughly 180,000 distinct CDR3 sequences, roughly 20% found once. What was sequenced was PBMCs or a T cell subset sorted from them (not recorded which). These receptors were taken from a man aged 18 to 29 who had mild COVID-19 (a few samples of this study predate the infection). Cell type and time point are not known.

This clonotype occurred a few times. The rearrangement uses TRBV27 and TRBJ2-3; D is uncertain. The length of the CDR3 is 13 residues. Germline assignment: CDR1 MNHEY and CDR2 SMNVEV (reference sequence). The V end was cut by 2 bases, the J end by 6 bases, with 9 bases between. The DNA of the CDR3 is TGTGCCAGCAGTTTACTCGGGCCCGATACGCAGTATTTT. Translated: CASSLLGPDTQYF.

The chain has TRBV7-2 and TRBJ1-6, with TRBD1 as a possible D gene (5 bases). CDR3 length equals 16 residues. V lost 1 base to trimming and J lost 0 bases, with 7 bases between them. From germline, CDR1 is SGHTA and CDR2 FQGNSA. The CDR3, as DNA: TGTGCCAGCAGCTTAGATGGGGGCTCCTATAATTCACCCCTCCACTTT. Protein product: CASSLDGGSYNSPLHF. Filled out from reference TRBV7-2 and TRBJ1-6, the complete variable domain reads GAGVSQSPSNKVTEKGKDVELRCDPISGHTALYWYRQSLGQGLEFLIYFQGNSAPDKSGLPSDRFSAERTGGSVSTLTIQRTQQEDSAVYLCASSLDGGSYNSPLHFGNGTRLTVT.